This T cell receptor beta chain was obtained from a study of early T cells in non-severe SARS-CoV-2 infection. About the study: Sequencing was performed on bulk RNA from unsorted whole blood, leaving chains unpaired.

Many counts were recorded for this clonotype. V lost 2 bases, J lost 6 bases, and 11 bases lay in between. CDR1 WNHNN and CDR2 SYGVQD come from the germline V gene (reference sequence). This CDR3 has 13 amino acids. MiXCR was run by TCRdb on the 5' RACE reads, yielding one entry per CDR3 protein. The sample carries some 55,000 distinct CDR3 sequences, around 12% recorded once. Source material: whole blood. The rearrangement uses TRBV10-1 and TRBJ2-7; D might be TRBD1 (6 bases). The clonotype comes from an adult who was a healthcare worker with PCR-confirmed SARS-CoV-2 infection or an uninfected control (not recorded which). CDR3 in amino acids: CASSEAGEGEQYF. The CDR3 nucleotides are TGCGCCAGCAGTGAGGCAGGGGAAGGCGAGCAGTACTTC.